One sample yielded the 10 T cell receptor beta chains listed below, sequenced in a study of cytomegalovirus exposure and HLA in healthy donors. PCR primers comprised 60 Vbeta and 13 Jbeta primers. Some clones are missing from TCRdb's copy, which holds only in-frame ones; the method was immunoSEQ multiplex PCR. The table lists some 120,000 clones, 85% of them singletons. The sequenced material came from PBMCs. These receptors were obtained from a woman in her twenties or thirties in good health and CMV-seropositive.

This chain connects TRBV19 to TRBJ1-2; maybe TRBD1 (5 bases). Between the trimmed V and J ends, which lost 2 bases and 6 bases, there was a span of 10 bases. CDR1 and CDR2 (germline): LNHDA, SQIVND (reference sequence). The CDR3 length is 13 residues. CDR3 loop: CASSIQGRDGYTF. The CDR3 DNA reads as TGTGCCAGTAGTATACAGGGTCGCGATGGCTACACCTTC.

The V and J genes are TRBV13 and TRBJ2-7, with 10 positions matching TRBD2. The germline V gene encodes CDR1 PRHDT and CDR2 FYEKMQ (reference sequence). The trim removed 4 bases at V and 7 bases at J, leaving 7 bases unmatched. The CDR3 consists of 14 residues. The CDR3 DNA follows: TGTGCCAGCAGCTCGTCAGGGACTAGCGATGAGCAGTACTTC. It encodes CASSSSGTSDEQYF.

V usage is TRBV5-4 and J usage is TRBJ2-5, with D tentatively TRBD1 (7 bases). V was pared by 1 base and J by 5 bases, with 15 bases between. Germline CDR1 SGHNT, CDR2 YYREEE (reference sequence). The CDR3 is made up of 15 amino acids. Here the CDR3 DNA reads TGTGCCAGCAGCTTGCAAGGGCCAGGGGGGGAGACCCAGTACTTC. This translates into CASSLQGPGGETQYF.

The rearrangement links TRBV4-1 to TRBJ2-7; tentative D call: TRBD2 (7 bases). The V gene lost 3 bases and the J gene lost 0 bases, with 15 bases spanning the gap. CDR3 length: 16 residues. CDR1 and CDR2 (germline): MGHRA, YSYEKL. The CDR3 DNA sequence: TGCGCCAGCAGCCACGGGGGGCAGGTGAGCTCCTACGAGCAGTACTTC. This codes for CASSHGGQVSSYEQYF.

The chain carries TRBV28 and TRBJ2-7; 7 nucleotides align to TRBD1. With 6 bases clipped from V and 5 bases from J, the junction kept 10 bases outside the gene matches. The CDR3 is 14 amino acids. Per germline, CDR1 MDHEN and CDR2 SYDVKM. The CDR3 sequence is CASRPQGRIDEQYF. As DNA, the CDR3 is TGTGCCAGCAGACCACAGGGGAGAATCGACGAGCAGTACTTC.

The J gene is TRBJ2-5, the V gene TRBV10-3; D is undetermined. TRBJ2-7 explains the end of the DNA better; the J call may be wrong. This CDR3 is built from 12 residues. Per the germline V gene, CDR1 is ENHRY and CDR2 is SYGVKD. The CDR3 loop reads CAISVNSYEQYF. CDR3 in DNA: TGTGCCATCAGTGTGAACTCCTACGAGCAGTACTTC.

This rearrangement joins TRBV9 to TRBJ2-5; D is ambiguous. V was cut by 0 bases and J by 7 bases, with 10 bases left in between. From germline, CDR1 is SGDLS and CDR2 YYNGEE. The CDR3 is made up of 13 amino acids. In DNA form, the CDR3 reads TGTGCCAGCAGCGTAGACCCGCTCGGGACCCAGTACTTC. It yields the protein CASSVDPLGTQYF.

The J gene is TRBJ2-2, the V gene TRBV30; 8 nucleotides match TRBD2. J gave up 7 bases and V 1 base, and 2 bases lay outside the gene matches. There are 13 residues in the CDR3. CDR1 is GTSNPN, CDR2 SVGIG, per germline (reference sequence). This CDR3 is CAWSALAGGELFF. As DNA, the CDR3 is TGTGCCTGGAGTGCCCTAGCGGGCGGGGAGCTGTTTTTT.

V usage is TRBV10-3 and J usage is TRBJ1-1; 7 bases match TRBD1. The V gene end was trimmed by 5 bases and the J gene end by 5 bases; junction bases not matched to a gene: 5. In germline, CDR1 is ENHRY, CDR2 SYGVKD. This CDR3 contains 13 residues. CDR3 in DNA: TGTGCCATCAGTTCGACAGGGTGGACTGAAGCTTTCTTT. Translating gives CAISSTGWTEAFF.

The CDR3 loop reads CASSYTSGANQPQHF. The CDR3 DNA reads TGTGCCAGCAGTTACACTTCAGGGGCCAATCAGCCCCAGCATTTT. The chain employs TRBV6-5 and TRBJ1-5; D perhaps matches TRBD1 (6 bases). The V end was cut by 2 bases, the J end by 3 bases, with 11 bases between. The CDR3 covers 15 residues. Germline CDR1 reads MNHEY; CDR2 reads SVGAGI.